The 22 T cell receptor beta chains below were found in one sample sequenced in a study of blood T cells in healthy people across ages. Through a sample-barcoded 5' primer and a J-beta primer mix, a second PCR was run for roughly 6 to 11 cycles. Each CDR3 protein gets one entry after TCRdb re-called the 5' RACE reads with MiXCR. The sample comprises more than 900,000 distinct CDR3 sequences, approximately 26% of which are singletons, and around 0.75% rests with the top ten. These same records also appear under a second study, on T cells of mothers and their children.

The sequenced sample was blood. These receptors all come from a girl aged 2 to 10 in good health.

This clonotype was picked up a small number of times. The V and J genes are TRBV20-1 and TRBJ1-5; D uncertain. This CDR3 is 15 amino acids long. Trimming took off 0 bases at V and 0 bases at J, with 9 bases between the two ends. Germline loops: CDR1 DFQATT, CDR2 SNEGSKA (reference sequence). CDR3 amino acids: CSARDSQNSNQPQHF. The CDR3 nucleotides read TGCAGTGCTAGAGATAGTCAGAATAGCAATCAGCCCCAGCATTTT.

In this sample, this clonotype turned up a few times. The rearrangement uses TRBV9 and TRBJ2-5, with a weak D call TRBD2 (6 bases). The CDR3 has 14 residues. V was clipped by 7 bases and J by 0 bases, with 13 bases between them. In germline, CDR1 is SGDLS, CDR2 YYNGEE. CDR3 loop: CASGPGEYQETQYF. CDR3 coding DNA: TGTGCCAGCGGACCGGGGGAGTACCAAGAGACCCAGTACTTC.

The J gene is TRBJ2-5, the V gene TRBV4-1; TRBD2 matches at 7 bases. The last part of the DNA fits TRBJ2-7 better; the J call may be wrong. Germline V gene data show CDR1 as MGHRA and CDR2 as YSYEKL. This CDR3 spans 14 amino acids. The CDR3 reads CASSQDGGGYEQYF. The DNA for the CDR3 is TGCGCCAGCAGCCAAGATGGGGGGGGCTACGAGCAGTACTTC.

This clonotype was recorded many times. This sequence joins TRBV29-1 and TRBJ2-1; TRBD2 aligns across 8 bases. Per germline, CDR1 SQVTM and CDR2 ANQGSEA. The CDR3 runs 11 residues. The trim removed 5 bases at V and 6 bases at J, leaving 0 bases unmatched. The CDR3, as DNA: TGCAGCGTTCGGGGGGGCAATGAGCAGTTCTTC. The encoded protein is CSVRGGNEQFF.

The CDR3 DNA follows: TGCAGCGTTGTCCCAAGTGTTTCCTACGAGCAGTACTTC. It encodes CSVVPSVSYEQYF. The V and J genes are TRBV29-1 and TRBJ2-7; D gene unclear. This CDR3 is 13 amino acids long. The V end lost 4 bases, the J end lost 1 base, and 11 bases lay between the germline ends. Germline V CDR1 and CDR2: SQVTM, ANQGSEA.

V gene TRBV20-1 combines with J gene TRBJ1-6; D is undetermined. This CDR3 is 16 amino acids long. Germline assignment: CDR1 DFQATT and CDR2 SNEGSKA (reference sequence). V gave up 1 base and J gave up 5 bases, with 15 bases separating them. Here the CDR3 DNA reads TGCAGTGCTAGAGTCACCAGGAATTTACATAATTCACCCCTCCACTTT. This sequence encodes CSARVTRNLHNSPLHF.

The chain is built from TRBV29-1 and TRBJ2-1; D remains ambiguous. This CDR3 spans 10 amino acids. Germline CDR1 is SQVTM and CDR2 is ANQGSEA. V gave up 6 bases and J gave up 8 bases, with 8 bases separating them. CDR3 in DNA: TGCAGCGTAAAAGACCATGAGCAGTTCTTC. It specifies CSVKDHEQFF.

This sequence joins TRBV5-1 and TRBJ2-5; 10 bases are a match to TRBD2. After removal of 4 bases from V and 4 bases from J, the junction contained 10 bases not matched to a gene. Germline values: CDR1 SGHRS, CDR2 YFSETQ. This CDR3 spans 16 amino acids. In nucleotides, the CDR3 is TGCGCCAGCAGCGCTATTTTAGCGGGAGGTACAGAGACCCAGTACTTC. Its protein product is CASSAILAGGTETQYF.

This chain uses TRBV5-5 with TRBJ2-2, with 9 bases matching TRBD1. The germline CDR1 and CDR2 sequences are SGHKS and YYEKEE (reference sequence). Unmatched junction bases numbered 9, after V lost 0 bases and J lost 6 bases. The CDR3 contains 17 residues. The DNA of the CDR3 is TGTGCCAGCAGCTTGGTGGCTGGACAGGGGAAAGCCGGGGAGCTGTTTTTT. The encoded protein is CASSLVAGQGKAGELFF.

This sequence joins TRBV29-1 and TRBJ2-3, with 8 bases identical to TRBD1. The J segment lost 7 bases and the V segment lost 6 bases, leaving 12 bases of the junction unmatched. Germline lookup yields CDR1 SQVTM and CDR2 ANQGSEA. The CDR3 has 14 amino acids. For the CDR3, the DNA is TGCAGCGTCCCCTCCGGACAGGGTGTAAATACGCAGTATTTT. This encodes CSVPSGQGVNTQYF.

This clonotype was recorded a few times. The rearrangement links TRBV27 to TRBJ2-5; D is uncertain. V dropped 2 bases and J dropped 7 bases, with 11 bases sitting between them. From germline, CDR1 is MNHEY and CDR2 SMNVEV (reference sequence). CDR3 length: 13 amino acids. This CDR3 is CASSLELDTTQYF. The CDR3, as DNA: TGTGCCAGCAGTTTAGAATTGGATACGACCCAGTACTTC.

V and J are TRBV7-2 and TRBJ1-1; TRBD1 matches 11 bases. The CDR3 is made up of 18 amino acids. CDR1 is SGHTA, CDR2 FQGNSA, per germline. The junction had 14 bases not matched to a gene; V was cut back by 7 bases and J by 1 base. Written as DNA, the CDR3 is TGTGCCAGCACTCTTGCCCCATTGGGACAGGGGGGGAACACTGAAGCTTTCTTT. This encodes CASTLAPLGQGGNTEAFF.

A few counts support this clonotype. The gene calls are TRBV29-1 and TRBJ2-4; no clear D. The CDR3 runs 15 residues. Germline lookup yields CDR1 SQVTM and CDR2 ANQGSEA. V lost 4 bases, J lost 0 bases, and 13 bases lay in between. This CDR3 is CSVVGQDLAKNIQYF. Written as DNA, the CDR3 is TGCAGCGTTGTAGGGCAAGACCTAGCCAAAAACATTCAGTACTTC.

The DNA for the CDR3 is TGTGCCAGCAGCCAAATACAGGGTTCTAATTCACCCCTCCACTTT. Encoded protein: CASSQIQGSNSPLHF. This rearrangement joins TRBV3-1 to TRBJ1-6, with a possible D match to TRBD1 (6 bases). The germline gives CDR1 LGHDT, CDR2 YNNKEL (reference sequence). The CDR3 is 15 residues long. The ends were cut back, 2 bases at V and 6 bases at J, with 11 bases in the middle.

Of note for this clonotype: This may stem from a read error, because a much larger clone lies one nucleotide away. The V call is TRBV21-1, the J call TRBJ2-7. TRBV21-1 is recorded as a pseudogene. CDR3 length: 10 residues. The CDR3: CASQTYEQYF. CDR3 DNA: TGTGCCAGCCAGACCTACGAGCAGTACTTC.

Comments on this clonotype: An end of the junction does not agree with germline; a read error may underlie this. This sequence joins TRBV27 and TRBJ1-5, with D perhaps matching TRBD1 (5 bases). CDR1 and CDR2 from the germline V gene are MNHEY and SMNVEV (reference sequence). This CDR3 has 13 residues. The DNA for the CDR3 is TGTGTCAGCAGTTCAGGCCGGGGGCAGCCCCAGCATTTT. Protein product: CVSSSGRGQPQHF.

The chain recombines TRBV15 with TRBJ2-5, with D possibly matching TRBD2 (6 bases). The DNA end lines up better with TRBJ2-1; the J call may be wrong. The germline CDR1 and CDR2 sequences are LNHNV and YYDKDF (reference sequence). The CDR3 totals 14 residues. The CDR3 DNA reads TGTGCCACCAGCAGAGTGGCGGGGTACAATGAGCAGTTCTTC. Its protein product is CATSRVAGYNEQFF.

This clonotype has a handful of counts. The rearrangement links TRBV7-9 to TRBJ2-7; 9 bases align to TRBD1. The CDR3 length is 15 residues. V lost 4 bases to trimming and J lost 3 bases; unmatched junction nucleotides: 7. Germline V gene data show CDR1 as SEHNR and CDR2 as FQNEAQ (reference sequence). DNA of the CDR3: TGTGCCAGCAGCTCGGGGACAGGGCCTTTCTACGAGCAGTACTTC. Translated: CASSSGTGPFYEQYF.

The V and J genes are TRBV11-3 and TRBJ2-1; D might be TRBD2 (5 bases). CDR1 and CDR2 from the germline V gene are SGHNT and YENEEA. The CDR3 is 13 residues long. V lost 5 bases to trimming and J lost 8 bases, with 13 bases between them. CDR3 residues: CASSARTWDEQFF. CDR3 DNA: TGTGCCAGCAGCGCAAGGACTTGGGATGAGCAGTTCTTC.

This clonotype occurred a few times. An end of the junction differs from the germline gene, which may be a read error. The chain carries TRBV28 and TRBJ1-1; D not certain. The CDR3 contains 15 residues. Germline V CDR1 and CDR2: MDHEN, SYDVKM. CDR3 in amino acids: CASRPRRLWNTEALF. CDR3 nucleotide sequence: TGTGCCAGCAGGCCCCGACGGCTTTGGAACACTGAAGCTCTCTTT.

This clonotype was recorded a few times. This chain connects TRBV29-1 to TRBJ1-1, with D possibly matching TRBD1 (5 bases). The germline gives CDR1 SQVTM, CDR2 ANQGSEA. V lost 8 bases and J 5 bases, leaving 21 bases between the germline ends. The CDR3 totals 14 residues. The CDR3 sequence: CSSRRRDGSTEAFF. The CDR3 nucleotides are TGCAGCTCCCGTAGGCGGGACGGATCAACTGAAGCTTTCTTT.

This chain connects TRBV5-1 to TRBJ1-1, with D uncertain. Trimming took off 2 bases at V and 3 bases at J, with 11 bases between the two ends. The germline V gene encodes CDR1 SGHRS and CDR2 YFSETQ. CDR3 size: 14 residues. CDR3 DNA: TGCGCCAGCAGCTTCAGGACCAAGGACACTGAAGCTTTCTTT. Amino acids: CASSFRTKDTEAFF.